Below, 29 T cell receptor beta chains from the same sample are listed, as sequenced in a study of CD8+ T cells in alopecia areata. cDNA reverse transcribed from extracted RNA served as the sequencing template. The assay was immunoSEQ multiplex PCR, and TCRdb's table has in-frame clones only and misses some. The sample yields 200,000 to 250,000 clones, 50% to 60% seen once. Treatment described: oral pan-JAK inhibitor, 5-10 mg twice daily. The specimen comprised CD4+ T cells sorted from blood, sampled at week 4, from a patient treated with tofacitinib. The receptors originated from a human donor with alopecia areata.

This CDR3 reads CASSSDLAGNQPQHF. CDR3 nucleotide sequence: TGTGCCAGCAGTTCCGATCTTGCGGGCAATCAGCCCCAGCATTTT. This chain connects TRBV2 to TRBJ1-5; D ambiguous. This CDR3 region has 15 residues. Per germline, CDR1 SNHLY and CDR2 FYNNEI. Between the trimmed V and J ends, which lost 5 bases and 2 bases, there was a span of 13 bases.

This chain connects TRBV29-1 to TRBJ1-2; 8 nucleotides match TRBD1. Losses at the gene ends were 6 bases for V and 2 bases for J; bases not matched to a gene: 23. The CDR3 runs 19 residues. Germline V gives CDR1 SQVTM, CDR2 ANQGSEA. The CDR3 DNA reads as TGCAGCGTCGAGACCCGTCCTGGGGACAGGAAGTACCCAAACTATGGCTACACCTTC. This encodes CSVETRPGDRKYPNYGYTF.

This clone showed up just a few times. This chain connects TRBV10-3 to TRBJ2-3; 11 bases map to TRBD2. The V and J ends lost 6 bases and 6 bases, in that order; junction bases with no gene match: 5. The CDR3 has 14 amino acids. Germline CDR1 reads ENHRY; CDR2 reads SYGVKD. This chain's CDR3 is CAISHSGGADTQYF. For the CDR3, the DNA is TGTGCCATCAGCCATAGCGGGGGGGCCGATACGCAGTATTTT.

The genes are TRBV10-2 and TRBJ2-4; TRBD1 matches 8 bases. The CDR3 is 13 amino acids. Germline CDR1 WSHSY, CDR2 SAAADI. J lost 4 bases, V lost 8 bases, and 4 bases had no gene match. Here the CDR3 reads CASGTGKKNIQYF. The CDR3 nucleotides read TGCGCCAGCGGGACAGGAAAAAAAAACATTCAGTACTTC.

The gene calls are TRBV18 and TRBJ2-6; 7 bases are a match to TRBD1. J lost 0 bases, V lost 4 bases, and 3 bases had no gene match. Germline loops: CDR1 KGHSH, CDR2 LQKENI. The CDR3 has 16 amino acids. In DNA, the CDR3 is TGTGCCAGCTCACTAAGGGACAGCTCTGGGGCCAACGTCCTGACTTTC. Its translation is CASSLRDSSGANVLTF.

In its sample, this clone was seen many times. V usage is TRBV6-6 and J usage is TRBJ1-2; the match to TRBD1 covers 11 bases. The CDR3 has 13 residues. V lost 6 bases, J lost 6 bases, and 3 bases stayed unmatched. Germline lookup yields CDR1 MNHNY and CDR2 SVGAGI (reference sequence). In DNA, the CDR3 is TGTGCCAGCAGCCCGGACAGGGGGCATGGCTACACCTTC. The encoded protein is CASSPDRGHGYTF.

This rearrangement joins TRBV14 to TRBJ2-6; D is unclear. Per germline, CDR1 SGHDN and CDR2 FVKESK. This CDR3 is built from 13 residues. V was shortened by 9 bases and J by 0 bases, with 6 bases between the two germline ends. Here the CDR3 reads CARGISGANVLTF. CDR3 nucleotide sequence: TGTGCCAGAGGTATCTCTGGGGCCAACGTCCTGACTTTC.

The genes are TRBV29-1 and TRBJ1-5; TRBD1 might be the D (5 bases). The germline CDR1 and CDR2 sequences are SQVTM and ANQGSEA. Trimming removed 4 bases at V and 5 bases at J, with 12 bases between. The CDR3 extends over 13 amino acids. The DNA for the CDR3 is TGCAGCGTTGTGACAGAATGGGATCAGCCCCAGCATTTT. Encoded protein: CSVVTEWDQPQHF.

The chain has TRBV7-2 and TRBJ1-2, with TRBD1 as a possible D gene (6 bases). Trimming removed 3 bases from V and 2 bases from J, with 10 bases in between. The length of the CDR3 is 14 residues. Germline V gene lookup returns CDR1 SGHTA and CDR2 FQGNSA. The CDR3 protein is CASSFLGGNYGYTF. CDR3 sequence (DNA): TGTGCCAGCAGCTTCCTCGGGGGCAACTATGGCTACACCTTC.

CDR3 residues: CASRETGGDYGYTF. DNA for the CDR3: TGTGCCAGCAGGGAGACAGGGGGCGACTATGGCTACACCTTC. The chain carries TRBV6-1 and TRBJ1-2; 10 bases line up with TRBD1. Germline-derived CDR1 and CDR2 are MNHNS and SASEGT. The junction had 4 bases not matched to a gene; V was cut back by 6 bases and J by 3 bases. The CDR3 consists of 14 residues.

This clone occurred a few times. CDR3 region: CASSVLISAGEQFF. The CDR3 nucleotides are TGTGCCAGCAGCGTTCTAATTTCCGCTGGTGAGCAGTTCTTC. V usage is TRBV7-9 and J usage is TRBJ2-1; D uncertain. The germline V and J ends were trimmed by 5 bases and 9 bases, with 17 bases remaining between them. The CDR3 spans 14 residues. CDR1 is SEHNR, CDR2 FQNEAQ, per germline (reference sequence).

The CDR3 region has the DNA TGTGCCAGCAGTTTTAAGGAGAACACTGAAGCTTTCTTT. It encodes CASSFKENTEAFF. V gene TRBV6-1 combines with J gene TRBJ1-1; D ambiguous. This CDR3 spans 13 amino acids. V was pared by 5 bases and J by 1 base, with 8 bases between. The germline CDR1 and CDR2 sequences are MNHNS and SASEGT.

This clone was seen only a few times. The rearrangement links TRBV9 to TRBJ2-2; D gene unclear. Trimming left V 0 bases short and J 6 bases short, with 12 bases between. The CDR3 spans 15 residues. Germline CDR1 reads SGDLS; CDR2 reads YYNGEE. The DNA of the CDR3 is TGTGCCAGCAGCGTAGGCCAGGCGAGCTCCGGGGAGCTGTTTTTT. This translates into CASSVGQASSGELFF.

This clone has a handful of counts. The CDR3 DNA reads TGCGCCAGCAGCCAGGGACAGGGGTACTACGAGCAGTACTTC. This codes for CASSQGQGYYEQYF. The chain is built from TRBV4-3 and TRBJ2-7; 10 bases agree with TRBD1. V lost 3 bases, J lost 3 bases, and 2 bases stayed unmatched. Germline loops: CDR1 LGHNA, CDR2 YSLEER. This CDR3 is 14 amino acids long.

This chain uses TRBV25-1 with TRBJ1-1, with 12 bases identical to TRBD1. This CDR3 region has 16 residues. Looked up from germline, CDR1 is MGHDK and CDR2 is SYGVNS. V lost 5 bases to trimming and J lost 5 bases; unmatched junction nucleotides: 9. CDR3 bases: TGTGCCAGCAGTTGGGGGACAGGGGGCTCTGAGACTGAAGCTTTCTTT. This translates into CASSWGTGGSETEAFF.

The chain has TRBV6-5 and TRBJ2-2; D call uncertain. Trimming stripped 6 bases from V and 1 base from J, with 3 bases between. The CDR3 has 12 amino acids. Germline V gene sequence: CDR1 MNHEY, CDR2 SVGAGI. The CDR3, as DNA: TGTGCCAGCAGAATGAACACCGGGGAGCTGTTTTTT. Protein: CASRMNTGELFF.

The V gene is TRBV7-7, the J gene TRBJ2-3; TRBD1 matches 7 bases. V lost 6 bases and J lost 0; bases outside the gene matches: 6. Germline loops: CDR1 SSHAT, CDR2 FNYEAQ (reference sequence). This CDR3 comprises 15 residues. CDR3 residues: CASSTGVGSTDTQYF. DNA of the CDR3: TGTGCCAGCAGTACAGGGGTTGGGAGCACAGATACGCAGTATTTT. The whole variable domain, filled in from reference TRBV7-7 and TRBJ2-3, reads GAGVSQSPRYKVTKRGQDVTLRCDPISSHATLYWYQQALGQGPEFLTYFNYEAQPDKSGLPSDRFSAERPEGSISTLTIQRTEQRDSAMYRCASSTGVGSTDTQYFGPGTRLTVL.

The genes are TRBV14 and TRBJ2-7, with D tentatively TRBD1 or TRBD2 (5 bases each). The length of the CDR3 is 13 residues. Germline CDR1 reads SGHDN; CDR2 reads FVKESK. The V and J ends lost 4 bases and 2 bases respectively, with 9 bases between them. CDR3 sequence (DNA): TGTGCCAGCAGCCCCCGGGGCACCTACGAGCAGTACTTC. Its protein product is CASSPRGTYEQYF.

A single count supports this clone. This chain links TRBV6-1 with TRBJ1-2; D might be TRBD1 (6 bases). Looked up from germline, CDR1 is MNHNS and CDR2 is SASEGT. The V end lost 4 bases, the J end lost 8 bases, and 20 bases lay between the germline ends. The CDR3 has 15 residues. Written as DNA, the CDR3 is TGTGCCAGCAGTGGCCAGACGGCAGGGGCGAGGGGCTACACCTTC. Its translation: CASSGQTAGARGYTF.

A single count supports this clone. The J gene is TRBJ2-5, the V gene TRBV30, with D perhaps matching TRBD1 (6 bases). Germline CDR1 and CDR2: GTSNPN and SVGIG (reference sequence). This CDR3 region has 13 residues. V was pared by 4 bases and J by 1 base, with 10 bases between. As DNA, the CDR3 is TGTGCCTGGACAGGGGTTCGCCAAGAGACCCAGTACTTC. Its protein is CAWTGVRQETQYF. Full variable domain (missing parts from reference TRBV30 and TRBJ2-5): SQTIHQWPATLVQPVGSPLSLECTVEGTSNPNLYWYRQAAGRGLQLLFYSVGIGQISSEVPQNLSASRPQDRQFILSSKKLLLSDSGFYLCAWTGVRQETQYFGPGTRLLVL.

This clone has just a few counts. This chain joins TRBV5-6 and TRBJ2-5; no clear D. Germline-derived CDR1 and CDR2 are SGHDT and YYEEEE. Trimming cost V 4 bases and J 4 bases, with 14 bases left between them. CDR3 length: 14 amino acids. DNA of the CDR3: TGTGCCAGCAGCCCGACCCTCCCGGGAGAGACCCAGTACTTC. It encodes CASSPTLPGETQYF.

The chain uses TRBV7-3 and TRBJ2-1, with 9 bases fitting TRBD2. The J segment lost 5 bases and the V segment lost 6 bases, leaving 5 bases of the junction unmatched. CDR1 and CDR2 from the germline V gene are SGHTA and FQGTGA. This CDR3 has 14 residues. CDR3 nucleotides: TGTGCCAGCAGTCGGACTAGCGATGACAATGAGCAGTTCTTC. It encodes CASSRTSDDNEQFF.

The J gene is TRBJ2-3, the V gene TRBV29-1; 9 nucleotides match TRBD2. CDR3 length equals 15 residues. Germline assignment: CDR1 SQVTM and CDR2 ANQGSEA. Germline trimming cut 4 bases from V and 6 bases from J; bases unmatched to any gene: 11. CDR3 in amino acids: CSVVKAGGPSDTQYF. The CDR3 bases are TGCAGCGTTGTTAAAGCGGGGGGCCCCTCGGATACGCAGTATTTT.

This clone was found many times. The chain combines TRBV25-1 with TRBJ2-7, with 8 positions matching TRBD1. With 7 bases clipped from V and 6 bases from J, the junction kept 8 bases outside the gene matches. Germline assignment: CDR1 MGHDK and CDR2 SYGVNS. The CDR3 length is 13 residues. The DNA of the CDR3 is TGTGCCAGCAAGGGGACAGGACCGGGCGAGCAGTACTTC. As protein: CASKGTGPGEQYF.

The rearrangement joins TRBV14 to TRBJ2-7, with 7 bases fitting TRBD1. After removal of 1 base from V and 3 bases from J, the junction contained 12 bases not matched to a gene. Germline-derived CDR1 and CDR2 are SGHDN and FVKESK. The CDR3 consists of 17 residues. CDR3 sequence reads: CASSQAMTRQGVYEQYF. DNA for the CDR3: TGTGCCAGCAGCCAAGCCATGACCCGCCAGGGGGTCTACGAGCAGTACTTC.

V gene TRBV5-6 combines with J gene TRBJ2-3; 8 bases agree with TRBD1. CDR1 SGHDT and CDR2 YYEEEE come from the germline V gene. The length of the CDR3 is 16 residues. V shed 3 bases, J shed 3 bases, and the junction held 9 bases outside the gene matches. DNA for the CDR3: TGTGCCAGCAGCTCCGACAGGGGAGGAGGGACAGATACGCAGTATTTT. Its protein is CASSSDRGGGTDTQYF. Combining the CDR3 with reference TRBV5-6 and TRBJ2-3 gives the whole variable domain DAGVTQSPTHLIKTRGQQVTLRCSPKSGHDTVSWYQQALGQGPQFIFQYYEEEERQRGNFPDRFSGHQFPNYSSELNVNALLLGDSALYLCASSSDRGGGTDTQYFGPGTRLTVL.

The V and J genes are TRBV20-1 and TRBJ2-7; D is uncertain. The germline V gene encodes CDR1 DFQATT and CDR2 SNEGSKA (reference sequence). Trimming left V 0 bases short and J 7 bases short, with 7 bases between. The CDR3 is 11 residues long. The CDR3 nucleotides read TGCAGTGCTAGAGATTTGGAGGAGCAGTACTTC. Translating it yields CSARDLEEQYF.

Turning to this clone: The same CDR3 also results from other DNA sequences found in this sample. This CDR3 is CSVAQGRGTEAFF. DNA of the CDR3: TGCAGCGTCGCACAGGGGAGGGGCACTGAAGCTTTCTTT. The rearrangement links TRBV29-1 to TRBJ1-1, with 7 nucleotides matching TRBD1. Germline lookup yields CDR1 SQVTM and CDR2 ANQGSEA. This CDR3 has 13 residues. J was trimmed by 4 bases and V by 6 bases; bases with no gene match: 8.

The chain is built from TRBV30 and TRBJ1-2; tentatively, D is TRBD1 (6 bases). V was clipped by 4 bases and J by 3 bases, with 18 bases between them. The CDR3 has 15 amino acids. Germline CDR1 GTSNPN, CDR2 SVGIG (reference sequence). CDR3 residues: CAWTGNRAFDYGYTF. The CDR3 DNA reads as TGTGCCTGGACGGGAAACAGGGCCTTTGACTATGGCTACACCTTC.